This T cell receptor beta chain was found in a study of blood T cell repertoires in COVID-19. For the study at large: Whether acute or convalescent, the COVID-19 samples came from the United States, Italy and Spain.

The assay was immunoSEQ multiplex PCR, and TCRdb's table has in-frame clones only and misses some. The data hold roughly 230,000 clones, with approximately 90% observed a single time. Sequenced: peripheral blood. This TCR was sampled from a man aged 65-85 years with acute or convalescent COVID-19.

CDR3 nucleotides: TGTGCCAGTAATCTGAACACCGGGGAGCTGTTTTTT. Residues: CASNLNTGELFF. The chain links TRBV19 to TRBJ2-2; D uncertain. The CDR3 runs to 12 residues. V was trimmed by 7 bases and J by 1 base, leaving 4 bases between them. The germline V gene encodes CDR1 LNHDA and CDR2 SQIVND (reference sequence).